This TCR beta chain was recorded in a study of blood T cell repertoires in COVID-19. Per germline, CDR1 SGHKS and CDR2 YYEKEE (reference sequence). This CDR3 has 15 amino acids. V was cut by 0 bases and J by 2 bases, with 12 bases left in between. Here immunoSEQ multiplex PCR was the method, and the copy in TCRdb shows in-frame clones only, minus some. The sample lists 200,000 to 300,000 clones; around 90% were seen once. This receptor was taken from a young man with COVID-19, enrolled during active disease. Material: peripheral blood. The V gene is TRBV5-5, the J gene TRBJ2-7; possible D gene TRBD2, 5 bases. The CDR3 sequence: CASSLAPGSTYEQYF. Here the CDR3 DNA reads TGTGCCAGCAGCTTGGCCCCGGGGTCAACCTACGAGCAGTACTTC.